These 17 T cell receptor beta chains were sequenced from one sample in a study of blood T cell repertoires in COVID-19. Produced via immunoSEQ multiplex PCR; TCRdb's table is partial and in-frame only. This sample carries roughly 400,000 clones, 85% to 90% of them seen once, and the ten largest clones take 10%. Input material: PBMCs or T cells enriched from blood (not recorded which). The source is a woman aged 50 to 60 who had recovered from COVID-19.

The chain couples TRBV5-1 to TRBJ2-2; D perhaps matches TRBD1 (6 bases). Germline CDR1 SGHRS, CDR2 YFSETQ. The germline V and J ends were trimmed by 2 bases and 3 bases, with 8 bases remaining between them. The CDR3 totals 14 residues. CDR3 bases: TGCGCCAGCAGCTTAAGGACAGACACCGGGGAGCTGTTTTTT. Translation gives CASSLRTDTGELFF.

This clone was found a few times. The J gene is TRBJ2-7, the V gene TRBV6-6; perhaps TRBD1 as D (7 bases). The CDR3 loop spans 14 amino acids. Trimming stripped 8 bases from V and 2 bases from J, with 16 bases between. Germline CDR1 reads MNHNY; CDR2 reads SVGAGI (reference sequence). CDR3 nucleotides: TGTGCCAGCGGAGACCCAGGGGGGCCCTACGAGCAGTACTTC. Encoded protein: CASGDPGGPYEQYF.

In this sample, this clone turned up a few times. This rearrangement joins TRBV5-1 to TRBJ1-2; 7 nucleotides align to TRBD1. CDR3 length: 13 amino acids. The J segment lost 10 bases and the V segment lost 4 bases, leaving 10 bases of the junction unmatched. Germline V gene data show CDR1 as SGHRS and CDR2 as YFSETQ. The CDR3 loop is CASSPLGTEAYTF. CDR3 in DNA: TGCGCCAGCAGCCCACTGGGGACAGAGGCCTACACCTTC.

This CDR3 reads CASSLGSIPEAFF. The CDR3 DNA reads as TGTGCCAGCAGCTTAGGGAGCATACCTGAAGCTTTCTTT. The V and J genes are TRBV7-2 and TRBJ1-1; D call uncertain. The V end was cut by 1 base, the J end by 6 bases, with 9 bases between. The CDR3 has 13 residues. The germline V gene has CDR1 SGHTA and CDR2 FQGNSA.

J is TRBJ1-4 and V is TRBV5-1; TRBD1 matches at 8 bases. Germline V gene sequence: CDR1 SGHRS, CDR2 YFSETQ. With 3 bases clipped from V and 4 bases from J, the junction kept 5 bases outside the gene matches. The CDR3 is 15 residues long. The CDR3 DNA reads TGCGCCAGCAGCTCAAGGGACAGGCATAATGAAAAACTGTTTTTT. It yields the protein CASSSRDRHNEKLFF. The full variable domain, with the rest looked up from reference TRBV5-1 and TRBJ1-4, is KAGVTQTPRYLIKTRGQQVTLSCSPISGHRSVSWYQQTPGQGLQFLFEYFSETQRNKGNFPGRFSGRQFSNSRSEMNVSTLELGDSALYLCASSSRDRHNEKLFFGSGTQLSVL.

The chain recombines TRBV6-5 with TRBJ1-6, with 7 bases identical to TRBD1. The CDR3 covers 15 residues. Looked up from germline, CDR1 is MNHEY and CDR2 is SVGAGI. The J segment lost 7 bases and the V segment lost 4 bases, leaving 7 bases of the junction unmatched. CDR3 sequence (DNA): TGTGCCAGCAGTTTCCGGGACAGTGGAAATTCACCCCTCCACTTT. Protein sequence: CASSFRDSGNSPLHF.

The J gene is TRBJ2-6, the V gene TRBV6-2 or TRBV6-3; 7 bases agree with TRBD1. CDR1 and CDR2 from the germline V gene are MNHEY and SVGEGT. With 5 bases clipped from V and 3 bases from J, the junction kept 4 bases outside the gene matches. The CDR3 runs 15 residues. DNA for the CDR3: TGTGCCAGCAGTAAAACAGGGGTTGGGGCCAACGTCCTGACTTTC. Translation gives CASSKTGVGANVLTF.

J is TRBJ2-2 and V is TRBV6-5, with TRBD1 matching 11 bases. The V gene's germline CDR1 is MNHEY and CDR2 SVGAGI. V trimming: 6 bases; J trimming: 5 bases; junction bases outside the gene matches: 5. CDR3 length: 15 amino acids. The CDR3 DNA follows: TGTGCCAGCAGGGCCGGGACAGGGGGAACCGGGGAGCTGTTTTTT. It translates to CASRAGTGGTGELFF.

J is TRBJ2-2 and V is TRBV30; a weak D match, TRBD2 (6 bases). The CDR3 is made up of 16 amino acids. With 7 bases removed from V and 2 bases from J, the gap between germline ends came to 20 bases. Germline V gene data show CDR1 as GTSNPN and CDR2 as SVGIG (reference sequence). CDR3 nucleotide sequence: TGTGCCTCGACTCGGGGGATGAATTTAAACACCGGGGAGCTGTTTTTT. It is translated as CASTRGMNLNTGELFF.

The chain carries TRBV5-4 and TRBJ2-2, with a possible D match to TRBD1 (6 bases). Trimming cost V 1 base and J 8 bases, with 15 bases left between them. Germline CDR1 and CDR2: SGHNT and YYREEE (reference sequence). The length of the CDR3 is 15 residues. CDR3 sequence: CASSLQQGMPGELFF. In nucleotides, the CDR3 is TGTGCCAGCAGCTTGCAACAGGGAATGCCGGGGGAGCTGTTTTTT.

CDR3 sequence (DNA): TGTGCCAGCAGTGTAATCCGGGACAGCAGCTATGGCTACACCTTC. This translates into CASSVIRDSSYGYTF. This chain uses TRBV2 with TRBJ1-2; 7 bases are a match to TRBD1. Trimming took 4 bases from V and 4 from J; bases not matched to a gene: 9. From germline, CDR1 is SNHLY and CDR2 FYNNEI. The CDR3 length is 15 residues.

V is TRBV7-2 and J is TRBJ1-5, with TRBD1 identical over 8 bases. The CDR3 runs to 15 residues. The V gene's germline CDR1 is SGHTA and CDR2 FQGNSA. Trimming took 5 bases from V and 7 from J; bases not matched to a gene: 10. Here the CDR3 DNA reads TGTGCCAGCAGCCAAGACAGGGGCTCTGGGCAGCCCCAGCATTTT. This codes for CASSQDRGSGQPQHF.

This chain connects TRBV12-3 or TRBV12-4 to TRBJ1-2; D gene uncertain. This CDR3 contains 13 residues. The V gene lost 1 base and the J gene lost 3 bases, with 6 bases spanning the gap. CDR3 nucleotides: TGTGCCAGCAGTTTAGAGCCGCACTATGGCTACACCTTC. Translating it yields CASSLEPHYGYTF.

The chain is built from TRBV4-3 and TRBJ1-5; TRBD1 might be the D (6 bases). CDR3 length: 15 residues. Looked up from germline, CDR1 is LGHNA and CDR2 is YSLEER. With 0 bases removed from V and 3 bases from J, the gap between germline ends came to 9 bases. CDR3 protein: CASSQDGQNNQPQHF. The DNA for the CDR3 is TGCGCCAGCAGCCAAGATGGACAGAACAATCAGCCCCAGCATTTT.

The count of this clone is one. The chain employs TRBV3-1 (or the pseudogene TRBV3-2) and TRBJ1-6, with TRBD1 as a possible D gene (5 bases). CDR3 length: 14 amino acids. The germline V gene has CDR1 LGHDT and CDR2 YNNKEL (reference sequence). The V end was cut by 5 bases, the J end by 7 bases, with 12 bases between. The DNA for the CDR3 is TGTGCCAGCAGCGGAGGGAGGGGAAATTCACCCCTCCACTTT. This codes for CASSGGRGNSPLHF.

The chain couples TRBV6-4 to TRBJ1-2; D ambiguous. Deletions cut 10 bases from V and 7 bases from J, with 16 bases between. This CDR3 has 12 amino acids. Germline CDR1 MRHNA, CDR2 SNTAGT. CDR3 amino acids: CATVDGKGGYTF. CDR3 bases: TGTGCCACCGTGGACGGGAAAGGTGGCTACACCTTC.

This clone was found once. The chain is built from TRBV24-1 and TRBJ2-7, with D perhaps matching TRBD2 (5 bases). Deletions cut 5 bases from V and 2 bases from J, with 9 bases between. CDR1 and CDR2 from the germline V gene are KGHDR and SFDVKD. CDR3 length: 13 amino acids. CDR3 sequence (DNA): TGTGCCACCAGTGGAGGGCTCGCCTACGAGCAGTACTTC. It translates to CATSGGLAYEQYF.